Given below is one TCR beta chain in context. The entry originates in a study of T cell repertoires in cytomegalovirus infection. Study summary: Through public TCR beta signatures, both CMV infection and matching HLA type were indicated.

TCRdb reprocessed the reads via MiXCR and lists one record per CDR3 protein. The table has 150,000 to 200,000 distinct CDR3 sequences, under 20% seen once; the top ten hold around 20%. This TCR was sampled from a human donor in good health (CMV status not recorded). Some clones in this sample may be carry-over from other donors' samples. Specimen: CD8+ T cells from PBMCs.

The CDR3 DNA sequence: TGCAGTGCCCAGCCCGAACGGTCGATCTGGGAGCAGTTCTTC. Translation: CSAQPERSIWEQFF. The chain employs TRBV20-1 and TRBJ2-1; D not resolved. The germline V gene has CDR1 DFQATT and CDR2 SNEGSKA (reference sequence). This CDR3 contains 14 residues. V dropped 6 bases and J dropped 10 bases, with 22 bases sitting between them.